The rows below give T cell receptor beta chains drawn from one sample of a study of Graves' ophthalmopathy and Graves' hyperthyroidism. TCRdb ran MiXCR on the multiplex PCR reads and lists one entry per CDR3 protein. The sample yields just over 600,000 distinct CDR3 sequences, 22% seen once. The sequenced material came from peripheral blood. The receptors were sampled from a woman aged 18 to 35 with stable Graves' hyperthyroidism. Some clones in this sample may be carry-over from other donors' samples. The CDR3 runs from the conserved cysteine through the conserved F or W. D genes are given only for firm matches. For some rows the clone size is stated as once, few or many, or as a class when expanded; others skip it.

D	J	V	size	DNA	CDR3
.	TRBJ1-2	TRBV13	few	TGTGCCAGCAGCCGCAATGTGTTCGGGCAACTCAGTAGGGGCTACACCTTC	CASSRNVFGQLSRGYTF
.	TRBJ1-5	TRBV15	.	TGTGCCACCAGCAGAGCCCGAGGCCCCAGTCAGCCCCAGCATTTT	CATSRARGPSQPQHF
.	TRBJ1-2	TRBV12-3/TRBV12-4	few	TGTGCCAGCAGTTTTGGGGTCATCTATGGCTACACCTTC	CASSFGVIYGYTF
.	TRBJ2-5	TRBV28	many	TGTGCCAGCAGTTCGACAGACCGCGGGTATAGGGAGACCCAGTACTTC	CASSSTDRGYRETQYF
TRBD1	TRBJ1-1	TRBV20-1	many	TGCAGTGCTGAGGCAGTGGGACAGGGGAACACTGAAGCTTTCTTT	CSAEAVGQGNTEAFF
TRBD2	TRBJ2-5	TRBV11-2	many	TGTGCCAGCAGGAATAGCGGGGAAGAGACCCAGTACTTC	CASRNSGEETQYF
.	TRBJ1-2	TRBV7-9	many	TGTGCCAGCACCGAATACCGACAGAACTATGGCTACACCTTC	CASTEYRQNYGYTF
.	TRBJ1-1	TRBV7-8	.	TGTGCCAGCAGCTTAAGGTTGCGGGGAACTGAAGCTTTCTTT	CASSLRLRGTEAFF
.	TRBJ1-2	TRBV12-5	.	TGTGCTAGTGGTTTTCCCCCGGCCACCAACAACTATGGCTACACCTTC	CASGFPPATNNYGYTF
.	TRBJ1-2	TRBV20-1	few	TGCAGTGCTAGCGACAGCGACTATGGCTACACCTTC	CSASDSDYGYTF
TRBD1	TRBJ1-5	TRBV6-2/TRBV6-3	many	TGTGCCAGCAGTGGAACAAGGGGACAGGGATCCAATCAGCCCCAGCATTTT	CASSGTRGQGSNQPQHF
TRBD1	TRBJ1-2	TRBV12-5	many	TGTGCTAGTGGTTTTATCTGGGGACAGGGGGCGAACTATGGCTACACCTTC	CASGFIWGQGANYGYTF
.	TRBJ1-5	TRBV20-1	.	TGCAGTGCTAGAATTTCCGTTGGGGTGAATCAGCCCCAGCATTTT	CSARISVGVNQPQHF
TRBD1	TRBJ1-2	TRBV6-1	many	TGTGCCAGCAGGCGTCCAGGGGGCGAGTATGGCTACACCTTC	CASRRPGGEYGYTF
TRBD1	TRBJ2-7	TRBV20-1	many	TGCAGTGCTCGAGGGACAGGGACCTCCGAGCAGTACTTC	CSARGTGTSEQYF
.	TRBJ1-1	TRBV6-1	once	TGTGCCACCAACGGGGGCCGGGGCACTGAAGCTTTCTTT	CATNGGRGTEAFF
TRBD1	TRBJ1-1	TRBV28	many	TGTGCCAGCAGTTTTTACAGGGGAAAAAACACTGAAGCTTTCTTT	CASSFYRGKNTEAFF
TRBD2	TRBJ2-7	TRBV28	many	TGTGCCAGCAGTTTATCTAGCGGGAGTGGGGAGCAGTACTTC	CASSLSSGSGEQYF
TRBD1	TRBJ1-1	TRBV19	many	TGTGCCAGTAGCCCGGGACAGGGGTTCCTAAACACTGAAGCTTTCTTT	CASSPGQGFLNTEAFF
TRBD2	TRBJ2-2	TRBV2	many	TGTGCCAGCAGTGCGGCGGGAGGGACCGGGGAGCTGTTTTTT	CASSAAGGTGELFF
TRBD2	TRBJ2-7	TRBV9	many	TGTGCCAGCAGCCCCAGACTAGCGGGAATCTACGAGCAGTACTTC	CASSPRLAGIYEQYF
.	TRBJ1-3	TRBV7-9	many	TGTGCCAGCAGCTCCGCACAGGGTTCGTACACCATATATTTT	CASSSAQGSYTIYF
.	TRBJ1-2	TRBV19	many	TGTGCCAGTAGTATAGTTGCCTCGGGCGCATTTGGCTACACCTTC	CASSIVASGAFGYTF
TRBD2	TRBJ2-7	TRBV28	many	TGTGCCAGCAGTCGAGCGGGGGTTGACGAGCAGTACTTC	CASSRAGVDEQYF
TRBD2	TRBJ2-5	TRBV6-1	many	TGTGCCAGCCTTGGACTAGCGGGGGGACCACAAGAGACCCAGTACTTC	CASLGLAGGPQETQYF
.	TRBJ1-2	TRBV30	.	TGTGCCTGGGGCCTGGGGGATGGCTACACCTTC	CAWGLGDGYTF
TRBD1	TRBJ2-7	TRBV19	.	TGTGCCAGTAGTATAGATGCCGGGACAGGCCCTACCTACGAGCAGTACTTC	CASSIDAGTGPTYEQYF
.	TRBJ2-7	TRBV20-1	many	TGCAGTGCTAGGATCTCTTGGACAGAGTCCTACGAGCAGTACTTC	CSARISWTESYEQYF
TRBD1	TRBJ1-2	TRBV5-1	.	TGCGCCAGCAGCCCTGAGGGGACAGGGTATGGCTACACCTTC	CASSPEGTGYGYTF
.	TRBJ1-2	TRBV7-2	.	TGTGCCAGCAGCTTAGACGCAGAAACTAACTATGGCTACACCTTC	CASSLDAETNYGYTF
TRBD2	TRBJ2-3	TRBV29-1	.	TGCAGCGGACGGGGGGGGACCCCTGAGGGGCCAGATACGCAGTATTTT	CSGRGGTPEGPDTQYF
TRBD1	TRBJ2-7	TRBV10-2	.	TGCGCCAGCAGCCAGAGTTCAGGGGGCCCACTTTCCTACGAGCAGTACTTC	CASSQSSGGPLSYEQYF
.	TRBJ2-4	TRBV7-9	.	TGTGCCAGCAGCGCCAACCGGGCCAAAAACATTAAGTACTTC	CASSANRAKNIKYF
.	TRBJ1-1	TRBV9	few	TGTGCCAGCAGCGTAGCCCCCCTTGGCATGAACACTGAAGCTTTCTTT	CASSVAPLGMNTEAFF
TRBD1	TRBJ2-7	TRBV12-3/TRBV12-4	.	TGTGCCAGCACTTTGGACAGGGGCTCTTCCGAGCAGTACTTC	CASTLDRGSSEQYF
.	TRBJ1-6	TRBV12-3/TRBV12-4	many	TGTGCCAGCAGTTTGTCTCCAGCGTATTCTTTTAATTCACCCCTCCACTTT	CASSLSPAYSFNSPLHF
TRBD2	TRBJ2-7	TRBV12-3/TRBV12-4	many	TGTGCCAGCACCGAAAAGCGGGGAGAGCAGTACTTC	CASTEKRGEQYF
.	TRBJ1-1	TRBV6-1	.	TGTGCCAGCAGCGAGCCGAGGGCTGAAGCTTTCTTT	CASSEPRAEAFF
TRBD2	TRBJ2-7	TRBV20-1	many	TGCAGTGCACCTCGGGAGGGCCTCTACGAGCAGTACTTC	CSAPREGLYEQYF
.	TRBJ2-7	TRBV7-2	.	TGTGCCAGCAGCTTTCGGGGTACGGACGAGCAGTACTTC	CASSFRGTDEQYF
TRBD1	TRBJ2-2	TRBV5-1	.	TGCGCCAGCAGCCAAAGGACAGGGCAAACCGGGGAGCTGTTTTTT	CASSQRTGQTGELFF
.	TRBJ1-1	TRBV6-5	many	TGTGCCAGCAGTTACGAGCCGGTGAACACTGAAGCTTTCTTT	CASSYEPVNTEAFF